This TCR beta chain was found in a study of OX40 agonist ivuxolimab in advanced cancers. Data came from immunoSEQ multiplex PCR; TCRdb stores just in-frame clones and leaves some out. The sample comprises 70,000 or so clones, 75% to 90% of which are singletons, and 0.85% to 1% rests with the top ten. With V trimmed by 0 bases and J by 6 bases, 21 bases remained unmatched. This CDR3 region has 21 residues. The germline V gene encodes CDR1 LNHDA and CDR2 SQIVND (reference sequence). The chain combines TRBV19 with TRBJ2-3, with 10 bases lining up with TRBD2. This TCR derives from an adult with an advanced solid tumor such as melanoma, head and neck, liver or kidney cancer. Sequenced here: CD4+ or CD8+ T cells sorted from blood, sampled in a trial of the OX40 agonist ivuxolimab. The CDR3 loop is CASSIDLQGGSGRIRGDTQYF. CDR3 DNA: TGTGCCAGTAGTATAGATCTTCAGGGAGGTAGCGGGAGGATCCGAGGTGATACGCAGTATTTT.